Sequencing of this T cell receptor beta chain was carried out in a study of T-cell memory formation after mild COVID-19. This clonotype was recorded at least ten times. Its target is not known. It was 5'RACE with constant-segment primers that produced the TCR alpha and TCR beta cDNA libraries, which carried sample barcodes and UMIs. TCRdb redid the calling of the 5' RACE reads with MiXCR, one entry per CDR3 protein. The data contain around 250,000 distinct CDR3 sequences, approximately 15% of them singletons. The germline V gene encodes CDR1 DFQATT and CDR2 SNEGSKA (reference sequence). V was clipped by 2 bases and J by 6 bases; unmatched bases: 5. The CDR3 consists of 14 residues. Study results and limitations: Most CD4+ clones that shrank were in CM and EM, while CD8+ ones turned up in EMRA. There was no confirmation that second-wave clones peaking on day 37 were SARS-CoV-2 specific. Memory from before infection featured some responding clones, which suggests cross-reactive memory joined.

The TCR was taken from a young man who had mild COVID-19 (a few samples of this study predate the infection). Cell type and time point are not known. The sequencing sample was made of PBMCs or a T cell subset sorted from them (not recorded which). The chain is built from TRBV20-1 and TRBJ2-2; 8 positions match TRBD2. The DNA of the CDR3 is TGCAGTGCTAGACCGGGGGGGGTACCCGGGGAGCTGTTTTTT. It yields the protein CSARPGGVPGELFF.